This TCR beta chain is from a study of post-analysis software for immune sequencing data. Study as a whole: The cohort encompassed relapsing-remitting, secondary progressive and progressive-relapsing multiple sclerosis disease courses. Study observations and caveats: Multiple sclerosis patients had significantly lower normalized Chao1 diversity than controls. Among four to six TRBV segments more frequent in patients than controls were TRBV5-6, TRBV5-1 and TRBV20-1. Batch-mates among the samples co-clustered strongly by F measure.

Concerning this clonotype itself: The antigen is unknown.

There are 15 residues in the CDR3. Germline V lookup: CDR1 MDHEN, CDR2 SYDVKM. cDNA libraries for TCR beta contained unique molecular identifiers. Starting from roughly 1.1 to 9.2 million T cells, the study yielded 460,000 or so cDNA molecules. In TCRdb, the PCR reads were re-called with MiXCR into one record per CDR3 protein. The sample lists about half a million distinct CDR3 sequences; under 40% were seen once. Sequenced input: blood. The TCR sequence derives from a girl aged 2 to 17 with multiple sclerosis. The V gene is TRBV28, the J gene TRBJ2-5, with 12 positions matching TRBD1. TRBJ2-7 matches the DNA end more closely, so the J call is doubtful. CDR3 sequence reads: CASSLWGQGADEQYF. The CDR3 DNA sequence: TGTGCCAGCAGTTTATGGGGACAGGGGGCAGACGAGCAGTACTTC.